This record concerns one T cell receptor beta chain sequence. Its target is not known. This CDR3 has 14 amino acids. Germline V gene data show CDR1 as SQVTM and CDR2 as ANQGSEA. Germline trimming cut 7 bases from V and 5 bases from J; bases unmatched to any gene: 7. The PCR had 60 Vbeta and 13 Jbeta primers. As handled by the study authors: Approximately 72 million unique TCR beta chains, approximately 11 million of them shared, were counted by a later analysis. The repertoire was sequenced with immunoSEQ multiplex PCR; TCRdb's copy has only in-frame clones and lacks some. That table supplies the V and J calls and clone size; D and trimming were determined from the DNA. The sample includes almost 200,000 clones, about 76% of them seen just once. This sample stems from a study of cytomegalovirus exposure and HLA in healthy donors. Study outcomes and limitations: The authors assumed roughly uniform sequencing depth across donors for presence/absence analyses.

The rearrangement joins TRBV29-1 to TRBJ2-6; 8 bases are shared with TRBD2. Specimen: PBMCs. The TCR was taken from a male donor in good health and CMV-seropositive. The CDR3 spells CSAYGGVWANVLTF. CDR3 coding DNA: TGCAGCGCCTACGGGGGGGTCTGGGCCAACGTCCTGACTTTC.